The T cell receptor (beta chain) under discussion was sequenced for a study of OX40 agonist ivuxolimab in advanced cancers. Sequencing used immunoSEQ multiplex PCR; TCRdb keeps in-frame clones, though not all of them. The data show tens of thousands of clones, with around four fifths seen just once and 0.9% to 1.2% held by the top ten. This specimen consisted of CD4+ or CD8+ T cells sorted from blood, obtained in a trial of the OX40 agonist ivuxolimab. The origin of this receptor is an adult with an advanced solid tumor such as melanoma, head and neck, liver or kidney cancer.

The CDR3 spells CASSDQGPNTGELFF. CDR3 sequence (DNA): TGTGCCAGCAGTGACCAGGGCCCGAACACCGGGGAGCTGTTTTTT. This chain connects TRBV2 to TRBJ2-2, with D maybe TRBD1 (5 bases). The CDR3 is 15 residues long. The V gene lost 3 bases and the J gene lost 0 bases, with 8 bases spanning the gap. CDR1 and CDR2 (germline): SNHLY, FYNNEI.